Listed below are T cell receptor beta chains from one sample, sequenced in a study of shared clonotypes between healthy human individuals. Assay used: immunoSEQ multiplex PCR; TCRdb lists only in-frame clones, some missing. The sample gives 2 million to 2.5 million clones, around 95% of which show up once; roughly 0.13% is in the top ten. What was sequenced was naive CD4+ T cells sorted from blood. The receptors originated from a man aged 18 to 30 in good health. Both conserved end residues are part of each CDR3. D genes are given only for firm matches. Size is omitted from some rows. Given values are once, few, many or a class for expanded clones.

j_call clone_size d_call v_call cdr3_aa cdr3_nt
TRBJ2-3 - - TRBV6-1 CASSTNAGSENTQYF TGTGCCAGCAGCACGAATGCGGGGTCGGAAAATACGCAGTATTTT
TRBJ1-2 - - TRBV6-5 CASRPTWTAYGYTF TGTGCCAGCAGACCTACTTGGACAGCCTATGGCTACACCTTC
TRBJ2-5 - TRBD1 TRBV28 CASSLAGTGGPQETQYF TGTGCCAGCAGTTTAGCCGGGACAGGGGGACCCCAAGAGACCCAGTACTTC
TRBJ1-2 - TRBD1 TRBV10-1 CASSERTGSGYTF TGCGCCAGCAGTGAAAGGACAGGGAGTGGCTACACCTTC
TRBJ2-3 - TRBD2 TRBV19 CASSVGLAGGTDTQYF TGTGCCAGTAGTGTAGGACTAGCGGGGGGAACAGATACGCAGTATTTT
TRBJ2-5 once - TRBV7-7 CASSLGGIHQETQYF TGTGCTAGCAGCTTAGGCGGGATTCATCAAGAGACCCAGTACTTC
TRBJ2-3 once TRBD2 TRBV27 CALGTSGKPDTQYF TGTGCCCTCGGGACTAGCGGGAAACCAGATACGCAGTATTTT
TRBJ2-7 - TRBD1 TRBV6-5 CASSYSGTGSYEQYF TGTGCCAGCAGTTACTCTGGGACAGGCAGCTACGAGCAGTACTTC
TRBJ2-7 - - TRBV27 CASRSGGVRYEQYF TGTGCCAGCAGAAGCGGAGGGGTTCGCTACGAGCAGTACTTC
TRBJ1-2 - - TRBV6-1 CASSERAGYGYGYTF TGTGCCAGCAGTGAAAGGGCCGGGTACGGCTATGGCTACACCTTC
TRBJ1-1 - - TRBV5-1 CASTLQGTEAFF TGCGCCAGCACCCTACAGGGTACTGAAGCTTTCTTT
TRBJ2-7 - - TRBV7-2 CASSPAHQTGYEQYF TGTGCCAGCAGCCCGGCTCACCAGACCGGCTACGAGCAGTACTTC
TRBJ2-1 - TRBD2 TRBV5-4 CASSLEAGRNYNEQFF TGTGCCAGCAGCTTGGAGGCCGGGAGGAATTACAATGAGCAGTTCTTC
TRBJ2-7 - - TRBV18 CASSPNRVGYEQYF TGTGCCAGCTCACCAAACAGGGTTGGCTACGAGCAGTACTTC
TRBJ2-3 once - TRBV2 CASSFFSASTDTQYF TGTGCCAGCAGTTTCTTCAGCGCTAGCACAGATACGCAGTATTTT
TRBJ1-1 once - TRBV5-1 CASSLQPTPNTEAFF TGCGCCAGCAGCTTACAACCTACACCGAACACTGAAGCTTTCTTT
TRBJ2-3 - TRBD1 TRBV4-3 CASSQGPGTGIDTQYF TGCGCCAGCAGCCAGGGTCCCGGGACAGGGATAGATACGCAGTATTTT
TRBJ2-3 - - TRBV2 CASSVGGHTQYF TGTGCCAGCAGTGTGGGGGGACATACGCAGTATTTT
TRBJ2-2 once TRBD1 TRBV28 CASSSQGVHTGELFF TGTGCCAGCAGTTCACAGGGGGTGCATACCGGGGAGCTGTTTTTT
TRBJ2-5 - - TRBV30 CAWSLDSQETQYF TGTGCCTGGAGTCTGGACAGTCAAGAGACCCAGTACTTC
TRBJ2-7 once - TRBV6-4 CASRREQYF TGTGCCAGCCGGAGGGAGCAGTACTTC
TRBJ2-1 once TRBD2 TRBV5-1 CASSLGLGSNEQFF TGCGCCAGCAGCCTAGGACTAGGATCCAATGAGCAGTTCTTC
TRBJ1-2 - TRBD1 TRBV6-5 CASSPRGQGHYGYTF TGTGCCAGCAGTCCCCGCGGACAGGGGCACTATGGCTACACCTTC
TRBJ2-5 - TRBD1 TRBV9 CASSPSGQVQETQYF TGTGCCAGCAGCCCCTCGGGACAGGTACAAGAGACCCAGTACTTC
TRBJ2-3 - - TRBV6-5 CASRRSGLTDTQYF TGTGCCAGCAGGAGGAGCGGACTCACAGATACGCAGTATTTT
TRBJ2-7 - TRBD1 TRBV11-2 CASSLDRTGFYEQYF TGTGCCAGCAGCTTAGACCGGACAGGGTTCTACGAGCAGTACTTC
TRBJ2-1 once - TRBV6-5 CASSGGVEQFF TGTGCCAGCAGTGGAGGGGTCGAGCAGTTCTTC
TRBJ1-2 - - TRBV30 CAWNQQENYGYTF TGTGCCTGGAACCAACAGGAGAACTATGGCTACACCTTC
TRBJ2-7 - - TRBV5-4 CASSLAPGSSSYEQYF TGTGCCAGCAGCTTGGCCCCAGGGTCGAGCTCCTACGAGCAGTACTTC
TRBJ1-2 - - TRBV5-8 CASSWDYGYTF TGTGCCAGCAGCTGGGACTATGGCTACACCTTC
TRBJ1-1 - - TRBV4-1 CASSQDGHWGTEAFF TGCGCCAGCAGCCAAGATGGCCACTGGGGGACTGAAGCTTTCTTT
TRBJ1-1 - TRBD1 TRBV28 CASSSTGENTEAFF TGTGCCAGCAGTTCTACAGGGGAGAACACTGAAGCTTTCTTT
TRBJ1-2 - TRBD1 TRBV28 CASRGTGGTDRGGYTF TGTGCCAGCAGGGGGACAGGGGGCACAGATAGGGGTGGCTACACCTTC
TRBJ2-7 - - TRBV11-2 CASSFQGLEQYF TGTGCCAGCAGCTTCCAGGGGCTCGAGCAGTACTTC
TRBJ1-2 - TRBD1 TRBV5-4 CASSLRQGSYGYTF TGTGCCAGCAGCCTCCGACAGGGGAGCTATGGCTACACCTTC
TRBJ1-1 - - TRBV28 CASSKTEKGTEAFF TGTGCCAGCAGCAAGACGGAGAAAGGCACTGAAGCTTTCTTT
TRBJ1-1 - - TRBV5-1 CASSGDRNTEAFF TGCGCCAGCAGCGGAGACCGTAACACTGAAGCTTTCTTT
TRBJ1-2 - TRBD1 TRBV29-1 CSGGQGEKSYGYTF TGCAGCGGGGGACAGGGGGAGAAGAGCTATGGCTACACCTTC
TRBJ1-2 - TRBD1 TRBV7-2 CASSFPTGHYGYTF TGTGCCAGCAGCTTCCCGACAGGGCACTATGGCTACACCTTC
TRBJ2-2 - - TRBV6-1 CASSAGGGKNTGELFF TGTGCCAGCAGTGCCGGAGGGGGAAAGAACACCGGGGAGCTGTTTTTT
TRBJ2-7 - - TRBV5-6 CASSLSGAGYEQYF TGTGCCAGCAGCTTGTCCGGTGCAGGGTACGAGCAGTACTTC
TRBJ2-3 - TRBD2 TRBV28 CASIPGLAGGLTDTQYF TGTGCCAGCATCCCAGGACTAGCGGGGGGCCTGACAGATACGCAGTATTTT
TRBJ2-1 - TRBD2 TRBV6-4 CATRASGGAYNEQFF TGTGCCACCCGGGCTAGCGGGGGGGCGTACAATGAGCAGTTCTTC
TRBJ1-6 - - TRBV19 CASGRDVRNSPLHF TGTGCCAGTGGGAGGGACGTAAGGAATTCACCCCTCCACTTT
TRBJ2-1 - - TRBV6-1 CASSERGGRGHSYNEQFF TGTGCCAGCAGTGAGAGGGGAGGTAGGGGGCACTCCTACAATGAGCAGTTCTTC
TRBJ2-3 - - TRBV18 CASSPPSSRPTDTQYF TGTGCCAGCTCACCACCAAGCAGTCGACCCACAGATACGCAGTATTTT
TRBJ1-6 - - TRBV4-3 CASSQDAVPPLHF TGCGCCAGCAGCCAAGATGCAGTCCCACCCCTCCACTTT
TRBJ2-2 - - TRBV19 CASNSGQGPNTGELFF TGTGCCAGTAACAGTGGCCAGGGCCCGAACACCGGGGAGCTGTTTTTT
TRBJ1-5 - - TRBV6-5 CASSYSRGNQPQHF TGTGCCAGCAGTTACTCGAGAGGAAATCAGCCCCAGCATTTT
TRBJ1-1 - - TRBV6-1 CASSQQENTEAFF TGTGCCAGCAGTCAACAGGAGAACACTGAAGCTTTCTTT
TRBJ2-1 - TRBD1 TRBV2 CASSEAGGPYNEQFF TGTGCCAGCAGTGAAGCAGGGGGCCCCTACAATGAGCAGTTCTTC
TRBJ2-1 - TRBD2 TRBV9 CASSVAVGLAGVDEQFF TGTGCCAGCAGCGTAGCTGTGGGACTAGCGGGAGTCGATGAGCAGTTCTTC
TRBJ2-7 - - TRBV5-1 CASSLAGSSVLIEQYF TGCGCCAGCAGCTTGGCCGGCTCTAGCGTTCTGATCGAGCAGTACTTC
TRBJ1-1 - - TRBV5-4 CASAESGHSTEAFF TGTGCCAGCGCCGAATCGGGACACAGCACTGAAGCTTTCTTT
TRBJ2-7 - TRBD1 TRBV5-4 CASSHTGTGGYEQYF TGTGCCAGCAGCCATACCGGGACAGGGGGATACGAGCAGTACTTC
TRBJ2-2 - - TRBV6-1 CASTPEIWTGELFF TGTGCCAGCACTCCCGAGATCTGGACCGGGGAGCTGTTTTTT
TRBJ1-2 - - TRBV7-7 CASSLVYDRVDYGYTF TGTGCTAGCAGCTTAGTGTACGACAGAGTAGACTATGGCTACACCTTC
TRBJ1-6 - - TRBV2 CASSEVMKASLGSPLHF TGTGCCAGCAGTGAGGTTATGAAGGCGTCACTGGGTTCACCCCTCCACTTT
TRBJ2-1 - - TRBV5-6 CASSLLTNEQFF TGTGCCAGCAGCTTGTTAACGAATGAGCAGTTCTTC